This T cell receptor beta chain derives from a study of blood T cell repertoires in COVID-19. Study at large: Samples representing acute and convalescent COVID-19 were sourced from the United States, Italy and Spain.

Per the study methods: Reference gene primer amplification gave estimated nucleated cell counts. Data came from immunoSEQ multiplex PCR; TCRdb stores just in-frame clones and leaves some out. V and J calls and clone size are those listed in that table; D and trimming were worked out from the DNA. The table includes roughly 230,000 clones, about 80% detected once. V gave up 1 base and J gave up 2 bases; unmatched junction bases: 7. The length of the CDR3 is 17 residues. Per germline, CDR1 SGHNT and CDR2 YENEEA. The rearrangement uses TRBV11-3 and TRBJ2-7; 11 bases line up with TRBD2. This sequence was found in a man over 45 who had recovered from COVID-19. Source material: PBMCs or T cells enriched from blood (not recorded which). CDR3 in DNA: TGTGCCAGCAGCTTAGGACGGGGGACTAGCGGAACCTACGAGCAGTACTTC. Encoded protein: CASSLGRGTSGTYEQYF.